This TCR beta chain was identified during a study of cytomegalovirus exposure and HLA in healthy donors. Study overall: The same platform was used for the 120 validation repertoires and the 650 to 800 first-cohort repertoires, a later analysis reported.

Concerning this clone: The antigen is undetermined.

CDR1 MNHEY and CDR2 SVGAGI come from the germline V gene. The CDR3 spans 14 residues. Deletions cut 7 bases from V and 1 base from J, with 13 bases between. Among the approximately 110 subjects of the validation cohort, separate from the approximately 660-subject first cohort, were the donors. Whole-study results and caveats: TCR sequences were mostly rare, though some public TCRs occurred in many donors. According to a subsequent analysis, TCR clusters identified in the first cohort showed a tendency to co-occur across the 100 to 150 validation repertoires.

Clones were read by immunoSEQ multiplex PCR, and TCRdb kept only the in-frame ones, dropping some. Among about 98,000 clones listed, around 88% were seen once. J is TRBJ1-1 and V is TRBV6-5; D gene ambiguous. Sequencing was performed on PBMCs. The receptor was isolated from a woman between 25 and 40 years old in good health and CMV-seronegative. The CDR3 DNA sequence: TGTGCCAGCACCCGGTCTCTCGCGAACACTGAAGCTTTCTTT. Amino acid sequence: CASTRSLANTEAFF.